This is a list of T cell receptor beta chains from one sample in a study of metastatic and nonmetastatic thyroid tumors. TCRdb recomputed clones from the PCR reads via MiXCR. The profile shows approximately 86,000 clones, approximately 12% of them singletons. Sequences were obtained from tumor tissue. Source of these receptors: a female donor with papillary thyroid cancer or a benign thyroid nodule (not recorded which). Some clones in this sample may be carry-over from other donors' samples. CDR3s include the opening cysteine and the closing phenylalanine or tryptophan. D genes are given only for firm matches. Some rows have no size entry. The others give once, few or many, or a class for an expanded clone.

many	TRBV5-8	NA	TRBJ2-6	TGTGCCAGCAGCTTGGAAGGGACTGGGGCCAACGTCCTGACTTTC	CASSLEGTGANVLTF
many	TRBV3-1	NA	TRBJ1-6	TGTGCCAGCAGCCAAGTTACAGGGTTTTCACCCCTCCACTTT	CASSQVTGFSPLHF
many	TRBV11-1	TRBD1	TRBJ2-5	TGTGCCAGCAGCTTAAGGGGAGACAGGGCCCAAGAGACCCAGTACTTC	CASSLRGDRAQETQYF
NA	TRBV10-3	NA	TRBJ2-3	TGTGCCATCAGTGAGTCGATGGACAGCTTCAATCAGCCCCAGTATTTT	CAISESMDSFNQPQYF
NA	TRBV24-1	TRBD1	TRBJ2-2	TGTGCCACCAGTGAACCGGGACAGGGACTTAACACCGGGGAGCTGTTTTTT	CATSEPGQGLNTGELFF
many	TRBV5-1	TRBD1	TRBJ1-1	TGCGCCAGCAGCTTGCGGACAGGGGGCCCGAACACTGAAGCTTTCTTT	CASSLRTGGPNTEAFF
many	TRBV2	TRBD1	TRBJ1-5	TGTGCCAGCAGTTGGGACAGGGGGGACAATCAGCCCCAGCATTTT	CASSWDRGDNQPQHF
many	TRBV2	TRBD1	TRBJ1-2	TGTGCCAGCAGAGAGGGACAGGGGCAAAACTATGGCTACACCTTC	CASREGQGQNYGYTF
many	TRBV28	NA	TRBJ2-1	TGTGCCAGCAGTTCAACCTACAATGAGCAGTTCTTC	CASSSTYNEQFF
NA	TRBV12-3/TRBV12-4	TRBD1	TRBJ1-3	TGTGCCAGCAACAGGGGTCAGGGAAACACCATATATTTT	CASNRGQGNTIYF
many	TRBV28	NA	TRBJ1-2	TGTGCCAGCAGCCTGACAGGTCGAACTAACTATGGCTACACCTTC	CASSLTGRTNYGYTF
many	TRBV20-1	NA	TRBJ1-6	TGCAGTGCTATGGCGGATGAAGGTGCGGGTGGCGCTTCACCCCTCCACTTT	CSAMADEGAGGASPLHF
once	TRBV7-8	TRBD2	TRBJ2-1	TGTGCCAGCAGCTTTGGCGTAGCGGGTGAGCAGTTCTTC	CASSFGVAGEQFF
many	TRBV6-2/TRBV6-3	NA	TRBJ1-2	TGTGCCAGCAGTTACCCCACTGCGGGGGCCGTGGCTGGCTACACCTTC	CASSYPTAGAVAGYTF
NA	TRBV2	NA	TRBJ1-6	TGTGCCAGCAGTGAAGAGGGGACATGGCATAATTCACCCCCCCACTTT	CASSEEGTWHNSPPHF
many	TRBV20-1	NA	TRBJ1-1	TGCAGTGCTAAAAGGGGGGGGTTTGGAGCTTTCTTT	CSAKRGGFGAFF
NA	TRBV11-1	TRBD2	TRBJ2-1	TGTGCCAGCAGCGCTAGACTAGCGGCAATATACAATGAGCAGTTCTTC	CASSARLAAIYNEQFF
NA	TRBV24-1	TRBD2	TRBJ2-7	TGTGCCACCGGTTATTCCGGACTAGCGGGAGGATACGAGCAGTACTTC	CATGYSGLAGGYEQYF
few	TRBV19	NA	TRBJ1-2	TGTGCCAGTAGTATCCAGGTAAACTATGGCTACACCTTC	CASSIQVNYGYTF
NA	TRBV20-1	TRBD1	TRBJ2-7	TGCAGTGCTAGAGCTGGGCAGGGGGCGGTCGAGCAGTACTTC	CSARAGQGAVEQYF
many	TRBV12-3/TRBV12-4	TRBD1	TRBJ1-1	TGTGCCAGCAGCCACGACCCCCGAAGGACAGGGGGGGACACTGAAGCTTTCTTT	CASSHDPRRTGGDTEAFF
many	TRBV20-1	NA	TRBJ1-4	TGCAGTGCTAGTTTGGGGCCCAATAATGAAAAACTGTTTTTT	CSASLGPNNEKLFF
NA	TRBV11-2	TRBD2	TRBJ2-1	TGTGCCAGCAGCTCCCCCCCCTGTCTAGCGGGAGACGATGAGCAGTTCTTC	CASSSPPCLAGDDEQFF
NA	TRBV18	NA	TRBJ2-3	TGTGCCAGCTCGATAGAACTCAGGTTGGGTGCAGATACGCAGTATTTT	CASSIELRLGADTQYF
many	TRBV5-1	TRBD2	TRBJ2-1	TGCGCCAGCATCTACGGGGAGGGGAGATCCTACAATGAGCAGTTCTTC	CASIYGEGRSYNEQFF
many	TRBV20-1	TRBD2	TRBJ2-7	TGCAGTGCTAAACAACCGGGACTAGCGGGAGGAACCACCACCTACGAGCAGTACTTC	CSAKQPGLAGGTTTYEQYF
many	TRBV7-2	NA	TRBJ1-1	TGTGCCAGCAGCTTCAACATCATAAACACTGAAGCTTTCTTT	CASSFNIINTEAFF
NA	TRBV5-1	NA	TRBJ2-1	TGCGCCAGCAGCTTGATCTGCTGGAGGATTCACAATGAGCAGTTCTTC	CASSLICWRIHNEQFF
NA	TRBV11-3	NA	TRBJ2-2	TGTGCCAGCAGCTTAGTATGGGGAAAGAACAACGGGGAGCTGTTTTTT	CASSLVWGKNNGELFF
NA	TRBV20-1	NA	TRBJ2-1	TGCAGTGCTAGAGCGGGGAGCTCCTACAATGAGCAGTTCTTC	CSARAGSSYNEQFF
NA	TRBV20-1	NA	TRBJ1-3	TGCAGTGCTCCCGGGGAGGGAGCCTCCACCATATATTTT	CSAPGEGASTIYF
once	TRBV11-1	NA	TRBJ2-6	TGTGCCAGCAGCATCCATTGGTGGGCTGGGGCCAACTTCCTGACTTTC	CASSIHWWAGANFLTF
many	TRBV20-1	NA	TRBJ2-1	TGCAGTGCTAGGAGGGGGGCGGGCTCCTCCTACAATGAGCAGTTCTTC	CSARRGAGSSYNEQFF
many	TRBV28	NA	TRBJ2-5	TGTGCCAGCAGTTTAGGAGGGGACCAAGAGACCCAGTACTTC	CASSLGGDQETQYF
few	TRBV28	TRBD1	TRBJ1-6	TGTGCCAGCAGTTGGGGGGTGCGGACAGGGACATCACCCCTCCACTTT	CASSWGVRTGTSPLHF
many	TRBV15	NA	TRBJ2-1	TGTGCCACCAGCAGAGTAACAATACCTCAACCTTACAATGAGCAGTTCTTC	CATSRVTIPQPYNEQFF
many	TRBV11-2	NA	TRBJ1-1	TGTGCCAGCAGCCACCGGGCTGAAGCTTTCTTT	CASSHRAEAFF
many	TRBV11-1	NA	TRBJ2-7	TGTGCCAGCAGCTTAGGGGGTGGAGCCTACTCCTACGAGCAGTACTTC	CASSLGGGAYSYEQYF
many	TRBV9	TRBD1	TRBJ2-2	TGTGCCAGCAGCATCCGAACAGGGGTCCCCGGGGAGCTGTTTTTT	CASSIRTGVPGELFF
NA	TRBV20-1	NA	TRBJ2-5	TGCAGTGCTGGAGATAGTGTACCAGCAGACGAGACCCAGTACTTC	CSAGDSVPADETQYF
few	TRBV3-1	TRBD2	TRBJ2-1	TGTGCCAGCAGCAAGACTAGCGGGGCGAGCTCCTACAATGAGCAGTTCTTC	CASSKTSGASSYNEQFF
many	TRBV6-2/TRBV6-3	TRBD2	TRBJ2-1	TGTGCCAGCTTGGGGACTAGCCTATACAATGAGCAGTTCTTC	CASLGTSLYNEQFF
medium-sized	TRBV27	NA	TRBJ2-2	TGTGCCAGCAGTTCCGCGGCGAACACCGGGGAGCTGTTTTTT	CASSSAANTGELFF
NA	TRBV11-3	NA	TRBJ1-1	TGTGCCAGCAGCCCCAGGGGCGGCACTGAAGCTTTCTTT	CASSPRGGTEAFF
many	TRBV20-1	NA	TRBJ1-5	TGCAGTGCTACCGGGACAAACAATCAGCCCCAGCATTTT	CSATGTNNQPQHF
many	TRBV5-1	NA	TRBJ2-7	TGCGCCAGCGCAACACAGGAGTCCTACGAGCAGTACTTC	CASATQESYEQYF
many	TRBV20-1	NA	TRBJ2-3	TGCAGTGCTAGAGGGCCCCCAAGAGACACAGATACGCAGTATTTT	CSARGPPRDTDTQYF
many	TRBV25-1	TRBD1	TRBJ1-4	TGTGCCAGCACGGGACAGGGGACTGAAAAACTGTTTTTT	CASTGQGTEKLFF